This T cell receptor (beta chain) was captured in a study of T-cell reconstitution after alpha-beta-depleted transplantation in children. Preparing the TCRbeta library involved the use of unique molecular identifiers. TCRdb reanalysed the PCR reads using MiXCR and keeps one entry per CDR3 protein. The repertoire holds 70,000 or so distinct CDR3 sequences, with 9.5% to 13% as singletons. General observations from the study: Newly made T cells mostly supplied T-cell counts and diversity one year after transplant. Some patients owed their high day-60 TCRbeta diversity to surviving recipient T cells and thymic progenitors. The study reportedly traced alpha-beta T cells about two months after transplant to several hundred expanded graft clones.

Regarding this clonotype: Its antigen is unidentified. Just one base apart from a much larger clone, this may be a read error.

The sequences come from PBMCs, collected before TCRalphabeta/CD19-depleted stem cell transplant. The TCR was taken from a boy aged 5 to 17 with acute myeloid leukemia, due to receive a stem cell transplant.

The CDR3 sequence: CASSLSGPGGTEAFF. CDR3 DNA: TGTGCCAGCAGCTTGTCAGGGCCCGGCGGCACTGAAGCTTTCTTT. The V gene is TRBV5-8, the J gene TRBJ1-1, with D perhaps matching TRBD1 (5 bases). Germline assignment: CDR1 SGHTS and CDR2 YDEGEE. V shed 1 base and J shed 4 bases, with 14 bases lying between them. CDR3 size: 15 residues.